This is a list of T cell receptor beta chains from one sample in a study of blood T cell repertoires in COVID-19. The repertoire was sequenced with immunoSEQ multiplex PCR; TCRdb's copy has only in-frame clones and lacks some. This table holds some 290,000 clones, less than 90% found once. The sample taken for sequencing was peripheral blood. The receptors were sampled from a man aged 55 to 70 who had recovered from COVID-19. Both conserved end residues are part of each CDR3. A D gene is named only where the DNA matches it firmly. Not all rows give a size; the values are once, few, many and, for expanded clones, a class.

>TRBJ2-4|TRBV6-2/TRBV6-3|TRBD1|once
TGTGCCAGCAGTTCCGACCAAACAGGGGAATTAGCCAAAAACATTCAGTACTTC
CASSSDQTGELAKNIQYF
>TRBJ1-4|TRBV6-1|NA|NA
TGTGCCAGCAGTGTGGCCAGGATTACAACTAATGAAAAACTGTTTTTT
CASSVARITTNEKLFF
>TRBJ2-3|TRBV2|TRBD2|NA
TGTGCCAGCACCGCCATACTAGCGGGGGCGGATACGCAGTATTTT
CASTAILAGADTQYF
>TRBJ1-5|TRBV10-2|TRBD1|NA
TGCGCCAGCAGCGCGGGACAGTACCAGCCCCAGCATTTT
CASSAGQYQPQHF
>TRBJ2-7|TRBV2|NA|once
TGTGCCAGCAGTGAGGCGGGATACGAGCAGTACTTC
CASSEAGYEQYF
>TRBJ1-5|TRBV18|NA|NA
TGTGCCAGCTCACCACTCCCAGGGGATAGCAATCAGCCCCAGCATTTT
CASSPLPGDSNQPQHF
>TRBJ2-5|TRBV3-1/TRBV3-2|TRBD2|NA
TGTGCCAGCAGCCACACTAGCGGGGGAGAGACCCAGTACTTC
CASSHTSGGETQYF
>TRBJ2-1|TRBV5-1|TRBD2|NA
TGCGCCAGCAGCTTGGCCGAGGGGACTAGCGGGAGGTCCTACAATGAGCAGTTCTTC
CASSLAEGTSGRSYNEQFF
>TRBJ2-5|TRBV2|TRBD1|NA
TGTGCCAGCAGTGGTGGGACAGTACAAGAGACCCAGTACTTC
CASSGGTVQETQYF
>TRBJ2-7|TRBV30|TRBD1|NA
TGTGCCTGGAGTAGACAGGGGGCGTGGGAGCAGTACTTC
CAWSRQGAWEQYF